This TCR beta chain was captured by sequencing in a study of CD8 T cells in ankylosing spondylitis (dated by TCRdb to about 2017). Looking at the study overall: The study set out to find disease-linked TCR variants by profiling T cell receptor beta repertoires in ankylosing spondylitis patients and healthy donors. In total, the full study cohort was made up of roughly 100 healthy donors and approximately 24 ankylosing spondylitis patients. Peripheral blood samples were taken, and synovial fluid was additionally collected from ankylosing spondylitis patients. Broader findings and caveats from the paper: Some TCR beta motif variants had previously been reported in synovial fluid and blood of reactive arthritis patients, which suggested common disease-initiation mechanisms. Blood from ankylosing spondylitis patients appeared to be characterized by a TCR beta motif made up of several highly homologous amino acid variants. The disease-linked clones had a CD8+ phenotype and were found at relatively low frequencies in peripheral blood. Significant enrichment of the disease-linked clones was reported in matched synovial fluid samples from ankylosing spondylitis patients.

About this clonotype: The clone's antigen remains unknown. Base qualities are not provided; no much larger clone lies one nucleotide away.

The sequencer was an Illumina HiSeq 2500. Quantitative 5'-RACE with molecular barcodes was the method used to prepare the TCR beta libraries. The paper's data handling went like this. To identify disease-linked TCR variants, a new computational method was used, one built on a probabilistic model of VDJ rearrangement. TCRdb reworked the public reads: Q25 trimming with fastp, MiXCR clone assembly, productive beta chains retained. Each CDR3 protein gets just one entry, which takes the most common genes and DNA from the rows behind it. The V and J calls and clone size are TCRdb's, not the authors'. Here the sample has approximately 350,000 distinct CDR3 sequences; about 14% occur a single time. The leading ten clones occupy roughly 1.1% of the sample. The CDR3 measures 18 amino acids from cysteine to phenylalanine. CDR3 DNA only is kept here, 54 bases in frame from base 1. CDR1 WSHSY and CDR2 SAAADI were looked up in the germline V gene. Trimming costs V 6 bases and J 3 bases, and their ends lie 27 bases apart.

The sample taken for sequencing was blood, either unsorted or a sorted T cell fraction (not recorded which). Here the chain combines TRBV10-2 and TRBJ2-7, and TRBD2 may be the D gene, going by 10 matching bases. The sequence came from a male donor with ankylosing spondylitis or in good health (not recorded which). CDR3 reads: CASRDRGGAGGPGYEQYF. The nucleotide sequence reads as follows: TGCGCCAGCAGGGACAGGGGAGGAGCGGGAGGGCCGGGCTACGAGCAGTACTTC.